A selection of T cell receptor beta chains follows, all from one sample in a study of PD-L1 blockade in urothelial cancer. Produced via immunoSEQ multiplex PCR; TCRdb's table is partial and in-frame only. The sample holds some 71,000 clones, approximately 86% seen once. The sequencing here drew on PBMCs, taken around atezolizumab (anti-PD-L1) treatment. These receptors all stem from a man aged 60-69 years with urothelial cancer. The CDR3 runs from the conserved cysteine through the conserved F or W. D genes are given only for firm matches. Not all rows give a size; the values are once, few, many and, for expanded clones, a class.

>TRBJ1-1|few|13|TRBV16|.
TGTGCCAGCAGTCAGACAGTGAACACTGAAGCTTTCTTT
CASSQTVNTEAFF
>TRBJ2-7|.|17|TRBV5-1|TRBD2
TGCGCCAGCAGCTTGGGGCTAGCGGGGTTTTTCTCCTACGAGCAGTACTTC
CASSLGLAGFFSYEQYF
>TRBJ2-1|.|15|TRBV4-3|.
TGCGCCAGCAGCCAAGACGGGGACATGTGGAATGAGCAGTTCTTC
CASSQDGDMWNEQFF
>TRBJ2-4|.|15|TRBV6-5|.
TGTGCCAGCAAGGAGAATCTACTAGCCAAAAACATTCAGTACTTC
CASKENLLAKNIQYF
>TRBJ2-3|.|14|TRBV5-1|TRBD1
TGCGCCAGCAGCTTAGGGGGCCCCACAGATACGCAGTATTTT
CASSLGGPTDTQYF
>TRBJ1-1|.|14|TRBV6-5|.
TGTGCCAGCAGTTACAGGGGGGGGAACACTGAAGCTTTCTTT
CASSYRGGNTEAFF
>TRBJ1-1|.|14|TRBV11-3|TRBD1
TGTGCCAGCAGCTTGACAGGGACGAACACTGAAGCTTTCTTT
CASSLTGTNTEAFF
>TRBJ2-5|.|14|TRBV5-4|TRBD2
TGTGCCAGCAGCTTGGGCGCGGGGGGAGAGACCCAGTACTTC
CASSLGAGGETQYF
>TRBJ1-2|.|14|TRBV19|.
TGTGCCAGTAGTACCGGACACCCTAACTATGGCTACACCTTC
CASSTGHPNYGYTF
>TRBJ1-3|.|14|TRBV7-9|TRBD1
TGTGCCAGCAGCACATCACAGGGGGCGGACACCATATATTTT
CASSTSQGADTIYF
>TRBJ2-7|.|14|TRBV6-1|TRBD1
TGTGCCAGCAGTGAAGCTCAGGGGGCGGGCGAGCAGTACTTC
CASSEAQGAGEQYF
>TRBJ2-6|.|16|TRBV5-1|TRBD1
TGCGCCAGCAGCTGGACAGGGGGCTCTGGGGCCAACGTCCTGACTTTC
CASSWTGGSGANVLTF
>TRBJ2-3|.|13|TRBV30|.
TGTGCCTGGAGTTCCTATAGCACAGATACGCAGTATTTT
CAWSSYSTDTQYF
>TRBJ1-4|.|17|TRBV18|.
TGTGCCAGCTCACCCCAGGGCCTAGGTGGAACTAATGAAAAACTGTTTTTT
CASSPQGLGGTNEKLFF
>TRBJ1-5|once|13|TRBV6-1|.
TGTGCCAGCAGTGAAGAGGGGAGGTTGCCCCAGCATTTT
CASSEEGRLPQHF
>TRBJ2-5|.|15|TRBV7-9|TRBD2
TGTGCCAGCAGCTTAATGCGGGGGGGCCTGCAGACCCAGTACTTC
CASSLMRGGLQTQYF
>TRBJ1-6|.|16|TRBV6-9|.
TGTGCCAACCCCCGGGGGGCAGGAGGGAATAATTCACCCCTCCACTTT
CANPRGAGGNNSPLHF
>TRBJ1-6|few|16|TRBV5-4|TRBD1
TGTGCCAGCAGCTTGGCTTTGGGACAGGGTGCCTCACCCCTCCACTTT
CASSLALGQGASPLHF
>TRBJ1-1|.|14|TRBV11-2|TRBD1
TGTGCCAGCAGCTTAGACCGCCAGGGGGCTGAAGCTTTCTTT
CASSLDRQGAEAFF
>TRBJ2-7|.|15|TRBV7-9|TRBD2
TGTGCCAGCAGCAGGGGACTAGCGGGGGCCTACGAGCAGTACTTC
CASSRGLAGAYEQYF
>TRBJ2-3|.|15|TRBV7-3|TRBD2
TGTGCCAGCAGCACCACGGGGGGGGCCACAGATACGCAGTATTTT
CASSTTGGATDTQYF
>TRBJ2-3|.|13|TRBV4-3|.
TGCGCCAGCAGCCAAAATGAGGGAGATACGCAGTATTTT
CASSQNEGDTQYF
>TRBJ2-7|.|16|TRBV4-3|.
TGCGCCAGCAGCCAGACCCACAGGGCCGCCGGGTACGAGCAGTACTTC
CASSQTHRAAGYEQYF
>TRBJ2-5|.|15|TRBV7-2|TRBD2
TGTGCCAGCAGCTGGGGGGGAGGGGAGGGTGAGACCCAGTACTTC
CASSWGGGEGETQYF
>TRBJ1-1|.|14|TRBV28|TRBD1
TGTGCCAGTCACCCAGGGGGCCAGAACACTGAAGCTTTCTTT
CASHPGGQNTEAFF
>TRBJ1-2|.|15|TRBV7-8|.
TGTGCCAGCAGCTTAGCCCGGGGAGGTGGCTATGGCTACACCTTC
CASSLARGGGYGYTF
>TRBJ2-7|.|17|TRBV7-2|TRBD2
TGTGCCAGCAGCTTAGTATACGGGACTAGCGACAACTACGAGCAGTACTTC
CASSLVYGTSDNYEQYF
>TRBJ2-1|.|15|TRBV6-1|.
TGTGCCAGCAGTTGGGAGGGGGGGTTATTCAATGAGCAGTTCTTC
CASSWEGGLFNEQFF
>TRBJ1-1|.|14|TRBV11-3|.
TGTGCCAGCAGCTTAGCCCCGGGGGTCCCTGAAGCTTTCTTT
CASSLAPGVPEAFF
>TRBJ2-7|.|14|TRBV5-1|.
TGCGCCAGCAGCTTGGGACAGGCCCTGGACGAGCAGTACTTC
CASSLGQALDEQYF
>TRBJ1-1|.|14|TRBV7-9|.
TGTGCCAGCAGCCGACTCGGGTCGGCCTCCGAAGCTTTCTTT
CASSRLGSASEAFF
>TRBJ1-1|.|14|TRBV7-6|.
TGTGCCAGCAGTTTGGGAGACCTGAACACTGAAGCTTTCTTT
CASSLGDLNTEAFF
>TRBJ2-5|.|16|TRBV6-1|TRBD2
TGTGCCAGCAGTGATCTTCTAGCGGGGGGGGCAGAGACCCAGTACTTC
CASSDLLAGGAETQYF
>TRBJ1-3|.|14|TRBV9|.
TGTGCCAGCAGCCCCGATACCCGGGGTGCCACCATATATTTT
CASSPDTRGATIYF
>TRBJ1-2|.|15|TRBV7-2|TRBD1
TGTGCCAGCAGCTTAGTAACAGGGGAATCCTATGGCTACACCTTC
CASSLVTGESYGYTF
>TRBJ1-1|.|15|TRBV6-1|.
TGTGCCAGCAGTGAAGCGCCCAGGGTAGGCACTGAAGCTTTCTTT
CASSEAPRVGTEAFF
>TRBJ2-1|.|20|TRBV5-1|TRBD2
TGCGCCAGCAGCTTGAATTTCGGTTCTAGCGGGGGGGACACCTACAATGAGCAGTTCTTC
CASSLNFGSSGGDTYNEQFF
>TRBJ1-5|.|16|TRBV5-6|.
TGTGCCAGCAGCTTGGTAGGGGTTGGCAGCAATCAGCCCCAGCATTTT
CASSLVGVGSNQPQHF
>TRBJ1-3|.|15|TRBV6-5|.
TGTGCCAGCAGTGTGGGCCCCCCTGATGTGAACACCATATATTTT
CASSVGPPDVNTIYF
>TRBJ1-1|.|12|TRBV4-3|.
TGCGCCAGCAGCCAAAGGACGGGGGAAGCTTTCTTT
CASSQRTGEAFF
>TRBJ2-1|few|13|TRBV10-1|TRBD1
TGCGCCAGCAGTGTGGGACGACAGGGTGAGCAGTTCTTC
CASSVGRQGEQFF
>TRBJ1-2|.|15|TRBV7-2|TRBD1
TGTGCCAGCAGCCGATCACAGGACAGGGGGGGAGGCTACACCTTC
CASSRSQDRGGGYTF
>TRBJ2-7|.|13|TRBV2|TRBD1
TGTGCCAGCGCGGACAGGGGGCAGTACGAGCAGTACTTC
CASADRGQYEQYF
>TRBJ2-5|.|15|TRBV13|.
TGTGCCAGCAGCTTACGGATCGCAGGGGGGGAGACCCAGTACTTC
CASSLRIAGGETQYF
>TRBJ2-7|.|16|TRBV19|.
TGTGCCAGTAGTATAGCTTCGGTTCCTCAGGGCTACGAGCAGTACTTC
CASSIASVPQGYEQYF
>TRBJ2-5|.|13|TRBV18|.
TGTGCCAGCTCACCTGAGCGAGGAGAGACCCAGTACTTC
CASSPERGETQYF
>TRBJ2-7|.|15|TRBV6-1|.
TGTGCCAGCAGCCTTCATACAGCGGGCTCCTACGAGCAGTACTTC
CASSLHTAGSYEQYF
>TRBJ1-1|few|10|TRBV29-1|.
TGCAGCTCAGGGGAAGCTGAAGCTTTCTTT
CSSGEAEAFF
>TRBJ1-1|.|13|TRBV27|.
TGTGCCAGCAGTTTAAGCCAGGGTACTGAAGCTTTCTTT
CASSLSQGTEAFF
>TRBJ1-1|.|14|TRBV18|.
TGTGCCAGCTCACTTGGACAAATGAACACTGAAGCTTTCTTT
CASSLGQMNTEAFF
>TRBJ2-7|.|15|TRBV30|.
TGTGCCTGGAGTGTACGCGGTCGGGGGAAGTACGAGCAGTACTTC
CAWSVRGRGKYEQYF
>TRBJ2-3|.|16|TRBV5-5|.
TGTGCCAGCAGCTTGGTCCAGGGAACTAGCACAGATACGCAGTATTTT
CASSLVQGTSTDTQYF